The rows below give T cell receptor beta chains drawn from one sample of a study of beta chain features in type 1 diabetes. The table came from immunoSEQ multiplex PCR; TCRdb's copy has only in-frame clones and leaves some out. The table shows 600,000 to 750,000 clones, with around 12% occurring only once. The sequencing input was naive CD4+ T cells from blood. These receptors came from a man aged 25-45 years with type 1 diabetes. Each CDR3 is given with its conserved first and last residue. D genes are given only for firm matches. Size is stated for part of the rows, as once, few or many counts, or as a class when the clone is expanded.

CASTTQGRNTEAFF,TGTGCCAGCACTACCCAGGGCAGAAACACTGAAGCTTTCTTT,NA,TRBV11-1,NA,TRBJ1-1
CASKEGPYEQYF,TGTGCCAGCAAGGAGGGTCCCTACGAGCAGTACTTC,NA,TRBV28,NA,TRBJ2-7
CALGTEAFF,TGTGCACTCGGCACTGAAGCTTTCTTT,NA,TRBV2,NA,TRBJ1-1
CAWSPTPARINTGNTIYF,TGTGCCTGGAGCCCGACCCCGGCCAGGATTAATACTGGAAACACCATATATTTT,NA,TRBV30,NA,TRBJ1-3
CASSQTSGPPFF,TGTGCCAGCAGCCAGACTAGCGGGCCACCGTTCTTC,TRBD2,TRBV7-9,NA,TRBJ2-1
CASSFAMQNEAFF,TGCGCCAGCAGCTTTGCTATGCAGAATGAAGCTTTCTTT,NA,TRBV5-1,few,TRBJ1-1
CASSSTDGSTDTQYF,TGCGCCAGCAGCTCTACAGATGGTTCCACAGATACGCAGTATTTT,NA,TRBV5-1,NA,TRBJ2-3
CSVNRDRGYNEQFF,TGCAGCGTCAACCGGGACAGGGGCTACAATGAGCAGTTCTTC,TRBD1,TRBV29-1,NA,TRBJ2-1
CASSPRSGGDTQYF,TGTGCCAGCAGCCCTCGTAGCGGGGGAGATACGCAGTATTTT,TRBD2,TRBV5-4,few,TRBJ2-3
CASSLRTRTDTQYF,TGTGCCAGCAGCTTACGGACTCGCACAGATACGCAGTATTTT,NA,TRBV7-2,NA,TRBJ2-3
CASSPPDVPETQYF,TGTGCCAGCTCACCACCGGACGTCCCCGAGACCCAGTACTTC,NA,TRBV18,few,TRBJ2-5
CASSQGTNLQGTQYF,TGCGCCAGCAGCCAGGGCACAAATCTCCAGGGAACGCAGTATTTT,NA,TRBV4-3,few,TRBJ2-3
CASSQSGPGPDSPLHF,TGCGCCAGCAGTCAATCCGGCCCAGGGCCAGATTCACCCCTCCACTTT,NA,TRBV23-1,few,TRBJ1-6
CASSLLPMNTEAFF,TGTGCCAGCAGCTTGTTGCCAATGAACACTGAAGCTTTCTTT,NA,TRBV7-9,few,TRBJ1-1
CSVGHDEQFF,TGCAGCGTTGGGCATGATGAGCAGTTCTTC,NA,TRBV29-1,NA,TRBJ2-1
CATYLTGNEQYF,TGTGCCACTTACCTAACAGGGAACGAGCAGTACTTC,NA,TRBV28,few,TRBJ2-7
CASSSLLVRHEQYF,TGTGCCAGCAGCTCGTTACTAGTTCGCCACGAGCAGTACTTC,NA,TRBV7-9,few,TRBJ2-7
CASSPQSGIIREQYF,TGTGCCAGCAGCCCGCAATCCGGGATAATACGCGAGCAGTACTTC,NA,TRBV7-2,few,TRBJ2-7
CSVQGTGAGGDTQYF,TGCAGCGTCCAGGGGACAGGAGCTGGGGGAGATACGCAGTATTTT,TRBD1,TRBV29-1,few,TRBJ2-3
CASSATSDTSEAFF,TGTGCCAGCAGCGCGACCTCCGATACTTCTGAAGCTTTCTTT,NA,TRBV11-2,NA,TRBJ1-1
CASSYDRGSLQETQYF,TGTGCCAGCAGTTATGACAGGGGGTCTCTACAAGAGACCCAGTACTTC,TRBD1,TRBV5-6,NA,TRBJ2-5
CASSLHRDRGNYGYTF,TGTGCCAGCAGCTTGCACCGGGACAGGGGTAACTATGGCTACACCTTC,TRBD1,TRBV7-9,few,TRBJ1-2
CASSLGREGSYEQYF,TGCGCCAGCAGCTTGGGACGGGAGGGGTCCTACGAGCAGTACTTC,TRBD2,TRBV5-1,NA,TRBJ2-7
CASSLVSTDTQYF,TGTGCCAGCAGCTTGGTGTCAACAGATACGCAGTATTTT,NA,TRBV5-4,few,TRBJ2-3
CSALEMSMNTEAFF,TGCAGCGCCCTGGAGATGTCTATGAACACTGAAGCTTTCTTT,NA,TRBV29-1,NA,TRBJ1-1
CASSSDNSGNTIYF,TGCGCCAGCAGCTCGGACAACTCTGGAAACACCATATATTTT,NA,TRBV5-1,NA,TRBJ1-3
CASSEQGDSYNSPLHF,TGTGCCAGCAGTGAACAGGGGGACTCCTATAATTCACCCCTCCACTTT,TRBD1,TRBV6-1,once,TRBJ1-6
CAIGDRGLVETQYF,TGTGCCATCGGAGACAGGGGACTAGTAGAGACCCAGTACTTC,NA,TRBV21-1,few,TRBJ2-5
CASSELVSETQYF,TGTGCCAGCAGCGAACTGGTTTCGGAGACCCAGTACTTC,NA,TRBV7-7,NA,TRBJ2-5
CASSGTSGNSPLHF,TGTGCCAGCAGTGGGACCTCGGGTAATTCACCCCTCCACTTT,NA,TRBV25-1,few,TRBJ1-6
CASKQINIQYF,TGTGCCAGTAAACAGATAAACATTCAGTACTTC,NA,TRBV19,NA,TRBJ2-4
CASSQDKRAVNEQYF,TGCGCCAGCAGCCAAGATAAAAGGGCGGTCAACGAGCAGTACTTC,NA,TRBV4-3,few,TRBJ2-7
CASSLHRSGTGELFF,TGTGCCAGCAGTCTCCACAGGTCTGGCACCGGGGAGCTGTTTTTT,NA,TRBV28,NA,TRBJ2-2
CASSPRWEGGYTF,TGTGCCAGCAGTCCCCGGTGGGAGGGTGGCTACACCTTC,NA,TRBV2,few,TRBJ1-2
CATSPGTSGGRSSYEQYF,TGTGCCACCAGTCCCGGGACTAGCGGGGGTAGGAGCTCCTACGAGCAGTACTTC,TRBD2,TRBV15,few,TRBJ2-7
CASSIDRDTEAFF,TGTGCCAGCAGCATCGACAGGGATACTGAAGCTTTCTTT,TRBD1,TRBV7-3,few,TRBJ1-1
CASSTTQETQYF,TGTGCCAGCAGCACAACTCAAGAGACCCAGTACTTC,NA,TRBV7-2,few,TRBJ2-5
CASTRQGTDEQYF,TGTGCCAGCACCCGGCAGGGTACCGACGAGCAGTACTTC,NA,TRBV27,NA,TRBJ2-7
CASSPTGFSPLHF,TGTGCCAGCAGTCCGACAGGGTTTTCACCCCTCCACTTT,TRBD1,TRBV27,NA,TRBJ1-6
CASRAGGHEQYF,TGTGCCAGCAGAGCGGGGGGCCACGAGCAGTACTTC,TRBD2,TRBV27,few,TRBJ2-7
CASSDGAEAFF,TGTGCCAGCAGTGATGGGGCTGAAGCTTTCTTT,NA,TRBV2,few,TRBJ1-1
CASSPLGVAPNGSPLHF,TGTGCCAGCTCACCATTGGGCGTAGCGCCGAATGGATCACCCCTCCACTTT,NA,TRBV18,few,TRBJ1-6
CASSTHGGMETQYF,TGTGCCAGCAGCACGCATGGGGGAATGGAGACCCAGTACTTC,NA,TRBV9,NA,TRBJ2-5
CASTVGWGNYGYTF,TGTGCCAGCACCGTAGGCTGGGGGAACTATGGCTACACCTTC,NA,TRBV11-2,few,TRBJ1-2
CASSDGGGSYNEQFF,TGTGCCAGCAGTGACGGCGGGGGATCCTACAATGAGCAGTTCTTC,TRBD2,TRBV2,NA,TRBJ2-1
CASSKRLGGGRVYSTNTEAFF,TGTGCCAGCAGCAAAAGATTAGGTGGGGGCAGGGTATATTCAACGAACACTGAAGCTTTCTTT,NA,TRBV21-1,few,TRBJ1-1
CASSQSQTLSYEQYF,TGCGCCAGCAGTCAATCACAGACACTTTCCTACGAGCAGTACTTC,NA,TRBV23-1,few,TRBJ2-7
CSVQVQGDGTEAFF,TGCAGCGTCCAGGTACAGGGAGACGGCACTGAAGCTTTCTTT,NA,TRBV29-1,NA,TRBJ1-1
CSVGRGRLGAGEQYF,TGCAGCGTTGGAAGGGGACGTCTAGGTGCGGGGGAGCAGTACTTC,NA,TRBV29-1,NA,TRBJ2-7
CASGRGGDGYTF,TGTGCCAGCGGTCGGGGCGGGGATGGCTACACCTTC,NA,TRBV6-5,NA,TRBJ1-2
CASSSPIEVSGQETQYF,TGCGCCAGCAGCTCCCCAATTGAAGTCTCGGGGCAAGAGACCCAGTACTTC,NA,TRBV5-1,few,TRBJ2-5
CASSGGLAAHQETQYF,TGTGCCAGCAGTGGGGGACTAGCGGCCCATCAAGAGACCCAGTACTTC,TRBD2,TRBV6-1,NA,TRBJ2-5
CASSIGGSYNEQFF,TGTGCCAGTAGTATAGGGGGCTCCTACAATGAGCAGTTCTTC,NA,TRBV19,NA,TRBJ2-1
CASNPGTDYGYTF,TGTGCCAGTAATCCAGGGACCGACTATGGCTACACCTTC,NA,TRBV19,NA,TRBJ1-2
CASSLTSGGDAFGETQYF,TGTGCCAGCAGTTTAACTAGCGGGGGGGACGCCTTCGGTGAGACCCAGTACTTC,TRBD2,TRBV28,NA,TRBJ2-5
CASRQGRVSYGYTF,TGTGCCAGCAGGCAGGGCAGGGTCAGCTATGGCTACACCTTC,NA,TRBV28,NA,TRBJ1-2
CSARVAHEQFF,TGCAGTGCTAGAGTCGCCCATGAGCAGTTCTTC,NA,TRBV20-1,NA,TRBJ2-1